This T cell receptor beta chain derives from a study of T-cell reconstitution after alpha-beta-depleted transplantation in children. On this clonotype: Its matching antigen is unknown.

Construction of the TCRbeta library involved unique molecular identifiers. A single record per CDR3 protein comes from TCRdb applying MiXCR to the PCR reads. The sample includes a few hundred thousand distinct CDR3 sequences, roughly 7.8% of them seen just once. Study results and limitations: The authors attributed T-cell counts and diversity one year after transplant mostly to newly produced T cells. Some patients' high day-60 TCRbeta diversity was traced to surviving recipient T cells and thymic progenitors. At around two months after transplant, the alpha-beta T cells were reportedly derived from several hundred expanded clones that came from non-depleted graft cells.

The CDR3 runs 12 residues. Trimming stripped 7 bases from V and 4 bases from J, with 12 bases between. Germline values: CDR1 SGHDT, CDR2 YYEEEE. The input for sequencing was peripheral blood, taken 360 days after TCRalphabeta/CD19-depleted stem cell transplant. The clonotype was recovered from a female patient between 2 and 15 years old who had a stem cell transplant for Fanconi anemia, so the T cells may come from the graft donor. V and J are TRBV5-6 and TRBJ2-7, with D possibly being TRBD1 or TRBD2 (5 bases each). CDR3 in DNA: TGTGCCAGCGGGCTGGGGGTATACGAGCAGTACTTC. Protein product: CASGLGVYEQYF.